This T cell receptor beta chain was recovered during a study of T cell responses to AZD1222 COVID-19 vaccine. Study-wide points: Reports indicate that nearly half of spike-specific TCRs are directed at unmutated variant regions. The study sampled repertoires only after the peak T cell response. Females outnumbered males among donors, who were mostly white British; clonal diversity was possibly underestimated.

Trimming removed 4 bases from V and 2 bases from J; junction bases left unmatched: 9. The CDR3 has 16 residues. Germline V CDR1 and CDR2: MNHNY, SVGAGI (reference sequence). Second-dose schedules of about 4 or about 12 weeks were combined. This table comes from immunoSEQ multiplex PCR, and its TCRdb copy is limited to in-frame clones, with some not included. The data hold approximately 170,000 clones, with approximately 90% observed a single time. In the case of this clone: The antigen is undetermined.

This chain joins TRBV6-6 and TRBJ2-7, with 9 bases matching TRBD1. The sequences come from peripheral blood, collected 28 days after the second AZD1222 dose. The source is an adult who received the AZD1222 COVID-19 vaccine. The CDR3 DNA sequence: TGTGCCAGCAGTTCCCCAGAGGGACAGGGTACCTACGAGCAGTACTTC. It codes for CASSSPEGQGTYEQYF.